The text below deals with one T cell receptor beta chain. Its antigen is not known. The data stem from a study of T cells after yellow fever vaccination. TCRdb fed the 5' RACE reads into MiXCR, producing one record per CDR3 protein. Of about 630,000 distinct CDR3 sequences listed, roughly an eighth are singletons. CDR1 and CDR2 (germline): DFQATT, SNEGSKA (reference sequence). The CDR3 is 15 amino acids. V lost 0 bases and J lost 1; bases outside the gene matches: 5. General study findings and limits: Though weaker, the secondary response peaked faster, on day 5 versus 15. In FACS-sorted repertoires, abundant clonotypes from the bulk population could appear as contaminants.

This material consisted of PBMCs, taken on the day of the yellow fever booster vaccination. The TCR comes from a man under 40 who received the YFV17D yellow fever vaccine. The chain employs TRBV20-1 and TRBJ2-7; 8 bases map to TRBD1. The CDR3 bases are TGCAGTGCTAGAGATCAAACAGGGGGTTCCTACGAGCAGTACTTC. The encoded protein is CSARDQTGGSYEQYF.